Below are 4 T cell receptor beta chains sequenced from a single sample in a study of T cell repertoires in cytomegalovirus infection. TCRdb processed the reads anew with MiXCR; each CDR3 protein has one entry. In the table there are hundreds of thousands of distinct CDR3 sequences, roughly 26% of which are singletons. Sequenced sample: CD8+ T cells from PBMCs. Source of these receptors: a human donor in good health (CMV status not recorded). Some clones in this sample may be carry-over from other donors' samples.

The chain links TRBV28 to TRBJ2-7; 16 bases line up with TRBD2. Trimming at V came to 10 bases and at J to 7 bases, leaving 4 bases not matched to a gene. Germline values: CDR1 MDHEN, CDR2 SYDVKM. CDR3 length: 13 residues. CDR3 amino acids: CATMGLAGGEQYV. The DNA of the CDR3 is TGTGCCACCATGGGACTAGCGGGGGGGGAGCAGTACGTC.

V is TRBV2 and J is TRBJ1-5; D gene ambiguous. This CDR3 region has 13 residues. V shed 6 bases and J shed 5 bases, with 11 bases lying between them. Germline CDR1 reads SNHLY; CDR2 reads FYNNEI. The CDR3: CASSPLAHQPQHF. The CDR3 bases are TGTGCCAGCAGCCCACTTGCCCATCAGCCCCAGCATTTT.

The table lists this clonotype with a count of one. This CDR3 is CASTALDKSAFF. The CDR3 nucleotides read TGTGCCAGCACCGCACTGGACAAGTCTGCTTTCTTT. The rearrangement links TRBV6-5 to TRBJ1-1, with a tentative D call TRBD1 (5 bases). V dropped 7 bases and J dropped 11 bases, with 17 bases sitting between them. This CDR3 is built from 12 residues. Germline CDR1 and CDR2: MNHEY and SVGAGI.

In this sample, this clonotype turned up many times. This clone may be a read error of a much larger clone one base away. V usage is TRBV7-9 and J usage is TRBJ2-7, with D uncertain. The CDR3 spans 13 residues. The V gene's germline CDR1 is SEHNR and CDR2 FQNEAQ (reference sequence). The DNA of the CDR3 is TGTGCCAGCAGCTTAGGAAGCTCCGACGAGCAGTACTTC. As protein: CASSLGSSDEQYF.